This T cell receptor (beta chain) was retrieved from a study of blood T cell repertoires in COVID-19 (dated by TCRdb to 2020 to 2022). Some background on the complete study: Samples covering the acute and convalescent phases of COVID-19 were provided by collaborators in the United States, Italy and Spain. The prospective study material was composed of cDNA or gDNA derived from T cells, B-cell-depleted T cells, or PBMCs. Subjects who had been exposed to COVID-19, were actively infected with it, or had recovered from it provided the deeply sampled blood TCRbeta repertoires that made up the dataset. The repertoires were released in a freely available public database meant as a resource for research on the immune response to SARS-CoV-2. The samples were drawn from two sources: the first 160 participants of the ongoing ImmuneRACE study, and 950 to 1,500 subjects contributed by 6 global collaborators. The sample metadata nearly always contained a de-identified subject ID, COVID-19 status, age in years and sex. Where HLA class I and class II types were available, the types were taken from metadata supplied by the sample provider, not from assay-based typing. The paper's findings and limits, for the study overall: How much clinical and demographic metadata was included differed by source and by participant, and the metadata was provided uncurated.

The immunoSEQ Assay, a bias-controlled multiplex PCR, was used to amplify TCRbeta CDR3 regions from genomic DNA. The original methods were these. Nucleated cell counts per sample were estimated from amplification of reference gene primers within the assay. To quantify the absolute abundance of each unique TCRbeta CDR3 rearrangement, sequence reads were collapsed and filtered. For each sample, productive Simpson clonality was calculated by taking the square root of Simpson's diversity index across productive rearrangements. Not all clones reach the TCRdb copy of this immuneACCESS table, which keeps in-frame sequences only. Checked studies attribute under half of the gap to unresolved V genes and leave the rest unexplained. D and trimming come from the DNA, and the V and J calls and clone size come from that table. A total of 90,000 to 150,000 clones appear in this sample, just over 85% of them only once. Clones ranked in the top ten supply 0.75% to 0.9% of the sample.

This clone was detected once. Its antigen is unknown. Base qualities are not recorded, but no much larger clone differs from it by a single base. Whole blood was collected in K2EDTA tubes by collaborating institutions according to the institutions' own protocols. Collaborator samples were shipped for TCRbeta analysis as frozen whole blood, isolated PBMCs, or DNA extracted from either sample type. Sequences KGHSH (CDR1) and LQKENI (CDR2) are obtained from the germline V gene. V is clipped by 3 bases and J by 8 bases, and the sequence between their germline boundaries is 13 bases long. Measured from the cysteine to the phenylalanine, the CDR3 is 13 residues long. The entry retains the CDR3 DNA only, 39 bases that are in frame from base 1.

What was sequenced was peripheral blood. The receptor chain draws on TRBV18 and TRBJ1-2; the D gene cannot be named for sure. This sequence was found in a woman aged 45-59 years with active or convalescent COVID-19. CDR3 loop: CASSPDGIGGYTF. The nucleotide sequence reads as follows: TGTGCCAGCTCACCGGACGGGATCGGGGGCTACACCTTC. Where the CDR3 stops, the reference TRBV18 and TRBJ1-2 genes take over; the full variable domain is NAGVMQNPRHLVRRRGQEARLRCSPMKGHSHVYWYRQLPEEGLKFMVYLQKENIIDESGMPKERFSAEFPKEGPSILRIQQVVRGDSAAYFCASSPDGIGGYTFGSGTRLTVV.